This T cell receptor beta chain was identified during a study of long-term antiretroviral therapy in people with HIV. As regards this clone: The antigen remains unidentified.

Study-level findings and limits: Whichever time point was examined, clones expanded before ART dominated the repertoire.

A v3.0 immunoSEQ assay was performed at survey level. TCRdb's table, derived via immunoSEQ multiplex PCR, lists solely in-frame clones and lacks some. The sample holds approximately 41,000 clones, 65% to 90% seen once. V was shortened by 0 bases and J by 2 bases, with 12 bases between the two germline ends. CDR3 size: 16 residues. Germline V lookup: CDR1 KGHSH, CDR2 LQKENI. The sample in question was unsorted PBMCs, obtained 1.5 years after starting antiretroviral therapy. This sequence originates from a man aged 18 to 30 with HIV. This sequence joins TRBV18 and TRBJ2-3; either TRBD1 or TRBD2 may supply D (5 bases each). CDR3: CASSPPLTGHTDTQYF. CDR3 coding DNA: TGTGCCAGCTCACCACCCCTGACGGGGCACACAGATACGCAGTATTTT.